This TCR beta chain originates from a study of blood T cell repertoires in COVID-19. About the research overall: PBMCs, B-cell-depleted T cells, or T cells were the source of the cDNA or gDNA that made up the material.

The CDR3 has 13 residues. Trimming removed 5 bases at V and 0 bases at J, with 5 bases between. Germline values: CDR1 MNHEY, CDR2 SVGAGI. Original handling: For nucleated cells, counts were estimated from reference gene primer amplification. TCRdb's table, derived via immunoSEQ multiplex PCR, lists solely in-frame clones and lacks some. For V, J and clone size, that table is used; D and trimming come from the DNA. The profile covers about 86,000 clones, with around 85% appearing a single time and around 3% taken by the ten largest. The TCR comes from a man in his fifties or sixties with acute or convalescent COVID-19. The V and J genes are TRBV6-5 and TRBJ1-3; no firm D call. The sequenced sample was peripheral blood. The CDR3 loop reads CASSTYSGNTIYF. CDR3 nucleotide sequence: TGTGCCAGCAGTACTTACTCTGGAAACACCATATATTTT.